The entry below gives a single TCR beta chain sequence along with its context. To make TCR beta libraries, researchers used iRepertoire HTBI primers and Arm-PCR of CDR3 regions. TCRdb passed the multiplex PCR reads through MiXCR, listing each CDR3 protein once. The profile shows 450,000 to 600,000 distinct CDR3 sequences, 15% to 20% of them singletons. The source of the sample is a study of regulatory T cells in long-lasting Graves disease. The CDR3 is made up of 17 amino acids. V lost 7 bases and J lost 0; bases outside the gene matches: 8. The germline CDR1 and CDR2 sequences are SQVTM and ANQGSEA. As for time point: newly diagnosed GD, antithyroid drugs for less than 3 months. Isolated PBMC RNA provided the starting material for the TCR library. The same data also went into a second study, on T cells in Graves' hyperthyroidism and ophthalmopathy.

The chain is built from TRBV29-1 and TRBJ2-6; 11 positions match TRBD1. The sample here was peripheral blood mononuclear cells (PBMCs), taken at new diagnosis, from a patient treated with antithyroid drugs. The source is a man aged 35-49 years with Graves disease. The CDR3 nucleotides are TGCAGCGCCAGAGCGGGGACAGGGGGCTCTGGGGCCAACGTCCTGACTTTC. It is translated as CSARAGTGGSGANVLTF.